Each of the 14 T cell receptor beta chains below was sequenced from the same sample in a study of T cell changes during pregnancy in multiple sclerosis. Profiled with immunoSEQ multiplex PCR; TCRdb holds only in-frame clones, not every one. The table shows roughly 83,000 clones, with about 91% occurring only once. The source was PBMCs, collected in the first trimester of pregnancy. These receptors all stem from a female donor in good health, serving as a control in a pregnancy study. Some clones in this sample may be carry-over from other donors' samples.

This rearrangement joins TRBV11-3 to TRBJ2-1; D is uncertain. The CDR3 extends over 12 amino acids. Germline V lookup: CDR1 SGHNT, CDR2 YENEEA. V lost 2 bases and J lost 7, with 6 bases in between. The CDR3 region is CASSLSDNEQFF. The CDR3 nucleotides read TGTGCCAGCAGCTTAAGCGATAATGAGCAGTTCTTC. Combining the CDR3 with reference TRBV11-3 and TRBJ2-1 gives the whole variable domain EAGVVQSPRYKIIEKKQPVAFWCNPISGHNTLYWYLQNLGQGPELLIRYENEEAVDDSQLPKDRFSAERLKGVDSTLKIQPAELGDSAVYLCASSLSDNEQFFGPGTRLTVL.

The chain uses TRBV7-2 and TRBJ1-2, with D unresolved. Looked up from germline, CDR1 is SGHTA and CDR2 is FQGNSA. Trimming removed 5 bases at V and 8 bases at J, with 15 bases between. CDR3 length: 13 amino acids. This CDR3 reads CASSLARSEGYTF. The CDR3 coding sequence is TGTGCCAGCAGCCTCGCTAGGTCGGAAGGCTACACCTTC.

The chain is built from TRBV29-1 and TRBJ1-2; TRBD1 matches 7 bases. From germline, CDR1 is SQVTM and CDR2 ANQGSEA. CDR3 length: 14 residues. V lost 2 bases, J lost 4 bases, and 7 bases stayed unmatched. The CDR3 DNA reads TGCAGCGTTGAAATACAGGGGACTCCCTATGGCTACACCTTC. Protein: CSVEIQGTPYGYTF.

The rearrangement uses TRBV5-8 and TRBJ1-5, with D uncertain. The V end lost 2 bases, the J end lost 4 bases, and 7 bases lay between the germline ends. The CDR3 is 13 amino acids. CDR1 and CDR2 (germline): SGHTS, YDEGEE. The CDR3 region is CASSLLSNQPQHF. DNA for the CDR3: TGTGCCAGCAGCTTATTATCGAATCAGCCCCAGCATTTT.

This chain uses TRBV7-2 with TRBJ2-7, with TRBD2 matching 7 bases. V trimming: 3 bases; J trimming: 2 bases; junction bases outside the gene matches: 7. Germline values: CDR1 SGHTA, CDR2 FQGNSA. The CDR3 runs 15 residues. This chain's CDR3 is CASSFPGGGAYEQYF. DNA of the CDR3: TGTGCCAGCAGCTTTCCCGGGGGAGGGGCCTACGAGCAGTACTTC. The entire variable domain, with the rest obtained from reference TRBV7-2 and TRBJ2-7, is as follows: GAGVSQSPSNKVTEKGKDVELRCDPISGHTALYWYRQSLGQGLEFLIYFQGNSAPDKSGLPSDRFSAERTGGSVSTLTIQRTQQEDSAVYLCASSFPGGGAYEQYFGPGTRLTVT.

V and J are TRBV29-1 and TRBJ2-7; 8 bases agree with TRBD2. Trimming removed 5 bases from V and 6 bases from J; junction bases left unmatched: 6. CDR1 and CDR2 (germline): SQVTM, ANQGSEA. This CDR3 has 12 amino acids. Here the CDR3 reads CSVRLAGLEQYF. The DNA of the CDR3 is TGCAGCGTTCGGCTAGCGGGTCTCGAGCAGTACTTC.

V usage is TRBV11-3 and J usage is TRBJ2-2; 14 bases align to TRBD2. Germline trimming cut 5 bases from V and 2 bases from J; bases unmatched to any gene: 7. Germline assignment: CDR1 SGHNT and CDR2 YENEEA. The CDR3 runs 18 residues. The CDR3: CASSRRTSGGSNTGELFF. The CDR3 nucleotides are TGTGCCAGCAGCCGTCGGACTAGCGGGGGGTCCAACACCGGGGAGCTGTTTTTT. The variable domain in full, completed from reference TRBV11-3 and TRBJ2-2, reads EAGVVQSPRYKIIEKKQPVAFWCNPISGHNTLYWYLQNLGQGPELLIRYENEEAVDDSQLPKDRFSAERLKGVDSTLKIQPAELGDSAVYLCASSRRTSGGSNTGELFFGEGSRLTVL.

This sequence joins TRBV4-1 and TRBJ1-5; perhaps TRBD1 as D (6 bases). The germline V gene has CDR1 MGHRA and CDR2 YSYEKL. This CDR3 comprises 13 residues. V shed 1 base and J shed 7 bases, with 8 bases lying between them. CDR3 in DNA: TGCGCCAGCAGCCAAGGGGGGCGGCAGCCCCAGCATTTT. Protein: CASSQGGRQPQHF.

V usage is TRBV5-6 and J usage is TRBJ1-5, with TRBD1 matching over 10 bases. The V gene's germline CDR1 is SGHDT and CDR2 YYEEEE. The trim removed 7 bases at V and 7 bases at J, leaving 11 bases unmatched. The CDR3 has 15 amino acids. CDR3 loop: CASYGDRGLEQPQHF. The CDR3 DNA reads TGTGCCAGCTATGGGGACAGGGGATTAGAGCAGCCCCAGCATTTT.

The V call is TRBV19, the J call TRBJ2-1; 13 bases align to TRBD2. Germline V gene lookup returns CDR1 LNHDA and CDR2 SQIVND (reference sequence). CDR3 length: 17 amino acids. V dropped 9 bases and J dropped 0; count of bases not matched to a gene: 8. Here the CDR3 DNA reads TGTGCCAGCAGAGGACTAGCGGGAGTCTTCTCCTACAATGAGCAGTTCTTC. Translation: CASRGLAGVFSYNEQFF.

The V gene is TRBV21-1, the J gene TRBJ2-2; the table gives TRBD1 as D, unverified against the DNA. TRBV21-1 is a pseudogene. The CDR3 loop spans 15 amino acids. The CDR3 DNA follows: TGTGCCAGCAGCAAAGGGGGACAGGGGGAGGAGGAGCTGTTTTTT. This translates into CASSKGGQGEEELFF.

This chain connects TRBV10-2 to TRBJ2-7; 12 bases are shared with TRBD2. Germline trimming cut 0 bases from V and 4 bases from J; bases unmatched to any gene: 4. The length of the CDR3 is 16 residues. Per germline, CDR1 WSHSY and CDR2 SAAADI. CDR3 DNA: TGCGCCAGCAGTGAGTCTCTAGCGGGGGGGAGGTACGAGCAGTACTTC. Translating it yields CASSESLAGGRYEQYF.

V is TRBV7-6 and J is TRBJ2-3, with 7 bases identical to TRBD2. CDR1 is SGHVS and CDR2 is FNYEAQ in the germline V gene. The CDR3 extends over 14 amino acids. V was clipped by 5 bases and J by 5 bases; unmatched bases: 7. The CDR3 nucleotides read TGTGCCAGCAGCCCGTGGGGGAGGGTAGATACGCAGTATTTT. It is translated as CASSPWGRVDTQYF.

This chain links TRBV6-5 with TRBJ2-5; 10 bases fit TRBD1. CDR1 is MNHEY and CDR2 is SVGAGI in the germline V gene. Trimming took 6 bases from V and 4 from J; bases not matched to a gene: 2. The CDR3 has 13 residues. Here the CDR3 reads CASRTGGRETQYF. The CDR3 DNA reads as TGTGCCAGCAGGACAGGGGGCCGAGAGACCCAGTACTTC.